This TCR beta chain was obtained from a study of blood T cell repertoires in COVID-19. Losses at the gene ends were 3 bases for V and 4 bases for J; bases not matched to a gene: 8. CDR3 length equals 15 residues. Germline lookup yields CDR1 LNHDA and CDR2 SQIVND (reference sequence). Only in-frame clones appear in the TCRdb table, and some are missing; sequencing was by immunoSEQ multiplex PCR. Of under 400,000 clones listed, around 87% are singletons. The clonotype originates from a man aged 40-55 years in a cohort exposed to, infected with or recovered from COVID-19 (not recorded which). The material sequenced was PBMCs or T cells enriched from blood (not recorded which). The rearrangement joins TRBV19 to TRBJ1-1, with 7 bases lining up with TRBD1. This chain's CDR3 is CASSIKNRGGTEAFF. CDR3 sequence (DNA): TGTGCCAGTAGTATCAAAAACAGGGGAGGCACTGAAGCTTTCTTT.